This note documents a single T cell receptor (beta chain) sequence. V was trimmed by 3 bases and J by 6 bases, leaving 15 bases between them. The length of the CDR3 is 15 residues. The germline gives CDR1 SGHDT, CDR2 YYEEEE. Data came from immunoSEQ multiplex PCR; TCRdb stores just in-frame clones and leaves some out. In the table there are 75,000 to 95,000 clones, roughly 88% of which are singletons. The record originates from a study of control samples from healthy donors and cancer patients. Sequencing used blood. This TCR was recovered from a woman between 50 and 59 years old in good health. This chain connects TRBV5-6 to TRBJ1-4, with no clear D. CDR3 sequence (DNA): TGTGCCAGCAGCTATCAGGCCCAGTGGTATGAAAAACTGTTTTTT. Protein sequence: CASSYQAQWYEKLFF.